Listed here are 29 T cell receptor beta chains from one sample, sequenced in a study of early T cells in non-severe SARS-CoV-2 infection. TCRdb reprocessed the 5' RACE reads with MiXCR, giving one entry per CDR3 protein. The sample carries about 76,000 distinct CDR3 sequences, 10% to 12% recorded once. The specimen sequenced was whole blood. All receptors derive from an adult who was a healthcare worker with PCR-confirmed SARS-CoV-2 infection or an uninfected control (not recorded which).

In this sample, this clonotype turned up a few times. J is TRBJ1-5 and V is TRBV27; D not resolved. Germline-derived CDR1 and CDR2 are MNHEY and SMNVEV (reference sequence). This CDR3 comprises 13 residues. Trimming cost V 5 bases and J 4 bases, with 9 bases left between them. The CDR3, as DNA: TGTGCCAGCAGTCCCTATCAGAATCAGCCCCAGCATTTT. This sequence encodes CASSPYQNQPQHF.

There are many counts of this clonotype. The rearrangement uses TRBV3-1 and TRBJ2-3, with TRBD1 as a possible D gene (5 bases). The CDR3 runs 14 residues. The germline CDR1 and CDR2 sequences are LGHDT and YNNKEL (reference sequence). Trimming stripped 1 base from V and 3 bases from J, with 8 bases between. The CDR3 DNA reads TGTGCCAGCAGCCAAGTGTCAGGGACAGATACGCAGTATTTT. This sequence encodes CASSQVSGTDTQYF.

Regarding this clonotype: One end of the junction varies from germline; a read error may be responsible. The CDR3 reads CASSLDSRPHERYF. The CDR3 nucleotides are TGTGCCAGCAGCTTAGACTCTCGCCCCCACGAGCGGTACTTC. The rearrangement links TRBV11-2 to TRBJ2-7; D is undetermined. The V gene's germline CDR1 is SGHAT and CDR2 FQNNGV. This CDR3 is built from 14 residues.

This clonotype has a handful of counts. The rearrangement links TRBV25-1 to TRBJ1-6, with 7 bases fitting TRBD1. Germline lookup yields CDR1 MGHDK and CDR2 SYGVNS. V lost 2 bases, J lost 0 bases, and 1 base stayed unmatched. The CDR3 runs 16 residues. CDR3 sequence: CASSEDRDSYNSPLHF. The CDR3 coding sequence is TGTGCCAGCAGTGAAGACAGGGACTCCTATAATTCACCCCTCCACTTT.

This clonotype appeared many times. V usage is TRBV27 and J usage is TRBJ2-1, with D perhaps given as TRBD1 or TRBD2 (5 bases each). The CDR3 extends over 15 amino acids. The germline V gene encodes CDR1 MNHEY and CDR2 SMNVEV (reference sequence). Trimming shortened V by 6 bases and J by 1 base, and 13 bases separated the two germline ends. The CDR3 DNA sequence: TGTGCCAGCAGCAGGGAGATGGGATCCTACAATGAGCAGTTCTTC. Its protein product is CASSREMGSYNEQFF.

The chain carries TRBV14 and TRBJ2-5; 9 bases are shared with TRBD1. The V gene's germline CDR1 is SGHDN and CDR2 FVKESK. J gave up 4 bases and V 4 bases, and 16 bases lay outside the gene matches. The length of the CDR3 is 18 residues. The CDR3 protein is CASSPGTGKKLVRETQYF. The CDR3 coding sequence is TGTGCCAGCAGCCCCGGGACAGGGAAGAAACTCGTGCGAGAGACCCAGTACTTC. The variable domain in full, with the rest retrieved from reference TRBV14 and TRBJ2-5, is EAGVTQFPSHSVIEKGQTVTLRCDPISGHDNLYWYRRVMGKEIKFLLHFVKESKQDESGMPNNRFLAERTGGTYSTLKVQPAELEDSGVYFCASSPGTGKKLVRETQYFGPGTRLLVL.

The chain combines TRBV10-3 with TRBJ2-1; D is possibly TRBD2 (6 bases). The ends were cut back, 11 bases at V and 5 bases at J, with 16 bases in the middle. The germline gives CDR1 ENHRY, CDR2 SYGVKD. The CDR3 loop spans 13 amino acids. DNA for the CDR3: TGTGCCGGCAGAGGGCTAGCGAACAATGAGCAGTTCTTC. It encodes CAGRGLANNEQFF.

Concerning this clonotype itself: This clone may be a read error of a much larger clone one base away. CDR3 nucleotide sequence: TGTGCCAGCAGTGCGGGGGTGGGGCTCAGCCCAGATACGCAGTATTTT. It is translated as CASSAGVGLSPDTQYF. The chain combines TRBV6-1 with TRBJ2-3, with D possibly being TRBD2 (6 bases). Trimming removed 4 bases at V and 4 bases at J, with 18 bases between. The CDR3 spans 16 residues. Germline V CDR1 and CDR2: MNHNS, SASEGT.

Notes on this clonotype: This could be a read error, since a much larger clone is one nucleotide away. This chain connects TRBV20-1 to TRBJ1-6; D may be TRBD1 (5 bases). This CDR3 is built from 17 residues. Germline CDR1 DFQATT, CDR2 SNEGSKA (reference sequence). V was clipped by 1 base and J by 8 bases, with 21 bases between them. CDR3 sequence (DNA): TGCAGTGCTAGAGGCCGTGGGGACCGCTCCCGGTATTCACCCCTCCACTTT. Protein: CSARGRGDRSRYSPLHF.

The rearrangement joins TRBV20-1 to TRBJ1-5, with a weak D call TRBD1 (6 bases). Germline V gene sequence: CDR1 DFQATT, CDR2 SNEGSKA (reference sequence). V dropped 6 bases and J dropped 2 bases, with 14 bases sitting between them. The CDR3 extends over 14 amino acids. The DNA for the CDR3 is TGCAGTGCAGGGAGGGGGGGAGGCAATCAGCCCCAGCATTTT. Its translation is CSAGRGGGNQPQHF.

This clonotype was recorded at least ten times. The rearrangement links TRBV6-5 to TRBJ2-7; 7 bases match TRBD1. This CDR3 has 13 amino acids. J was trimmed by 5 bases and V by 6 bases; bases with no gene match: 7. Looked up from germline, CDR1 is MNHEY and CDR2 is SVGAGI. The CDR3 is CASSLTGYHEQYF. For the CDR3, the DNA is TGTGCCAGCAGCTTGACAGGGTACCACGAGCAGTACTTC.

This clonotype appeared many times. DNA of the CDR3: TGTGCCATCAGTGAGTCTGGGGGGAAGGATAACTATGGCTACACCTTC. It codes for CAISESGGKDNYGYTF. The genes are TRBV10-3 and TRBJ1-2; perhaps TRBD1 as D (5 bases). This CDR3 is 16 amino acids long. Germline CDR1 is ENHRY and CDR2 is SYGVKD. V shed 0 bases and J shed 1 base, with 12 bases lying between them.

This clonotype was seen only a few times. The chain is built from TRBV12-5 and TRBJ1-2, with D unclear. The germline CDR1 and CDR2 sequences are LGHNT and FRNRAP. The length of the CDR3 is 13 residues. V lost 6 bases and J lost 3, with 11 bases in between. CDR3 sequence (DNA): TGTGCTAGTGGGCTCGGGCACTACTATGGCTACACCTTC. This sequence encodes CASGLGHYYGYTF.

The J gene is TRBJ2-5, the V gene TRBV19; tentatively, D is TRBD2 (6 bases). Trimming removed 6 bases from V and 2 bases from J, with 13 bases in between. The V gene's germline CDR1 is LNHDA and CDR2 SQIVND (reference sequence). The CDR3 consists of 14 residues. The DNA of the CDR3 is TGTGCCAGTAGATCCGTAGGAGGGCAAGAGACCCAGTACTTC. This sequence encodes CASRSVGGQETQYF.

This clonotype was picked up many times. The chain combines TRBV12-3 or TRBV12-4 with TRBJ1-5, with a weak D call TRBD1 (5 bases). Trimming removed 5 bases at V and 4 bases at J, with 6 bases between. This CDR3 is 12 amino acids long. CDR3 coding DNA: TGTGCCAGCAGTCCAGGGAATCAGCCCCAGCATTTT. Encoded protein: CASSPGNQPQHF.

In its sample, this clonotype was seen a few times. The chain carries TRBV9 and TRBJ1-1; D ambiguous. Trimming took off 3 bases at V and 7 bases at J, with 10 bases between the two ends. CDR3 size: 12 residues. Per the germline V gene, CDR1 is SGDLS and CDR2 is YYNGEE. DNA of the CDR3: TGTGCCAGCAGCGCCTTTACTCGTGAAGCTTTCTTT. It specifies CASSAFTREAFF.

The chain uses TRBV6-1 and TRBJ1-6, with D possibly being TRBD1 (5 bases). The germline V and J ends were trimmed by 0 bases and 0 bases, with 12 bases remaining between them. In germline, CDR1 is MNHNS, CDR2 SASEGT. The CDR3 sequence is 18 residues long. This CDR3 reads CASSEAEGLSSYNSPLHF. CDR3 DNA sequence: TGTGCCAGCAGTGAAGCGGAGGGGCTGAGCTCCTATAATTCACCCCTCCACTTT.

The table lists this clonotype with a few counts. The chain uses TRBV27 and TRBJ2-1; D might be TRBD2 (6 bases). Deletions cut 8 bases from V and 7 bases from J, with 21 bases between. From germline, CDR1 is MNHEY and CDR2 SMNVEV (reference sequence). The CDR3 runs 15 residues. The CDR3 sequence: CASRSRGSSVNEQFF. The CDR3 region has the DNA TGTGCCAGCCGTAGCCGGGGGTCGTCGGTTAATGAGCAGTTCTTC.

This clonotype was seen many times. V is TRBV7-2 and J is TRBJ1-1, with D perhaps matching TRBD1 (5 bases). The CDR3 has 15 residues. Trimming left V 5 bases short and J 0 bases short, with 13 bases between. Germline V gives CDR1 SGHTA, CDR2 FQGNSA. The CDR3: CASSPRRQLNTEAFF. The CDR3 bases are TGTGCCAGCAGCCCTAGGAGACAGTTGAACACTGAAGCTTTCTTT.

This clonotype came up many times. This rearrangement joins TRBV6-6 to TRBJ2-1; D is unclear. The CDR3 covers 15 residues. Germline V gene sequence: CDR1 MNHNY, CDR2 SVGAGI (reference sequence). Trimming cost V 4 bases and J 2 bases, with 12 bases left between them. The chain's CDR3 is CASSSPGLTYNEQFF. Written as DNA, the CDR3 is TGTGCCAGCAGTTCGCCCGGGCTGACCTACAATGAGCAGTTCTTC.

There are many counts of this clonotype. The J gene is TRBJ2-7, the V gene TRBV9, with 7 bases that match TRBD2. Germline V gene lookup returns CDR1 SGDLS and CDR2 YYNGEE. The CDR3 extends over 14 amino acids. Trimming removed 4 bases from V and 6 bases from J; junction bases left unmatched: 10. CDR3 amino acids: CASSTRAGVGEQYF. CDR3 sequence (DNA): TGTGCCAGCAGCACCCGGGCGGGGGTAGGCGAGCAGTACTTC.

This chain links TRBV3-1 with TRBJ2-5, with 11 bases matching TRBD2. The CDR3 runs 15 residues. V lost 6 bases and J lost 0; bases outside the gene matches: 3. The germline V gene encodes CDR1 LGHDT and CDR2 YNNKEL (reference sequence). CDR3 loop: CASRTSGGHQETQYF. The DNA of the CDR3 is TGTGCCAGCAGAACTAGCGGGGGCCACCAAGAGACCCAGTACTTC.

This clonotype was seen a handful of times. The chain couples TRBV29-1 to TRBJ2-5, with 12 bases lining up with TRBD2. Losses at the gene ends were 4 bases for V and 1 base for J; bases not matched to a gene: 19. Germline-derived CDR1 and CDR2 are SQVTM and ANQGSEA. The CDR3 extends over 20 amino acids. The chain's CDR3 is CSVVGKRLELAGGIQETQYF. DNA for the CDR3: TGCAGCGTTGTAGGGAAGCGGCTTGAGCTAGCGGGGGGGATCCAAGAGACCCAGTACTTC.

This clonotype was picked up a small number of times. The chain employs TRBV10-3 and TRBJ2-1; 13 bases align to TRBD2. Germline CDR1 and CDR2: ENHRY and SYGVKD. Trimming took 4 bases from V and 10 from J; bases not matched to a gene: 13. The CDR3 covers 17 residues. Here the CDR3 DNA reads TGTGCCATCAGTGCCCTCACTAGCGGGGGGGCCTTGCAGGAGCAGTTCTTC. As protein: CAISALTSGGALQEQFF.

This clonotype was picked up a small number of times. V gene TRBV29-1 combines with J gene TRBJ2-5; D may be TRBD2 (6 bases). Trimming stripped 2 bases from V and 5 bases from J, with 12 bases between. The CDR3 covers 13 residues. The germline CDR1 and CDR2 sequences are SQVTM and ANQGSEA. CDR3 DNA sequence: TGCAGCGTTGAACAGGGAGGTTTGGAGACCCAGTACTTC. Amino acids: CSVEQGGLETQYF.

This clonotype was detected ten times or more. This chain joins TRBV7-9 and TRBJ1-2, with 7 positions matching TRBD1. This CDR3 comprises 15 residues. The V gene end was trimmed by 5 bases and the J gene end by 3 bases; junction bases not matched to a gene: 9. Germline assignment: CDR1 SEHNR and CDR2 FQNEAQ (reference sequence). The CDR3 here is CASSAGQDYHYGYTF. CDR3 coding DNA: TGTGCCAGCAGCGCTGGACAGGATTACCACTATGGCTACACCTTC.

In its sample, this clonotype was seen many times. The chain employs TRBV18 and TRBJ1-5; D possibly corresponds to TRBD1 (6 bases). The CDR3 consists of 16 residues. The V end lost 6 bases, the J end lost 4 bases, and 19 bases lay between the germline ends. Germline assignment: CDR1 KGHSH and CDR2 LQKENI. CDR3 nucleotides: TGTGCCAGCTCGCCTAGCGGGGGGCTGGGGAATCAGCCCCAGCATTTT. Translated: CASSPSGGLGNQPQHF.

This clonotype has just a few counts. The V gene is TRBV11-2, the J gene TRBJ2-7; D remains unclear. Germline lookup yields CDR1 SGHAT and CDR2 FQNNGV. The CDR3 contains 14 residues. V lost 5 bases to trimming and J lost 0 bases, with 11 bases between them. CDR3 nucleotides: TGTGCCAGCAGCGTGACAACACCCTCCTACGAGCAGTACTTC. The encoded protein is CASSVTTPSYEQYF.

The V gene is TRBV10-3, the J gene TRBJ1-6; the D gene is possibly TRBD1 (5 bases). Germline V gene sequence: CDR1 ENHRY, CDR2 SYGVKD. The CDR3 consists of 13 residues. V lost 7 bases and J 8 bases, leaving 12 bases between the germline ends. This CDR3 reads CAITGRVDSPLHF. The CDR3 DNA sequence: TGTGCCATCACGGGCAGGGTAGATTCACCCCTCCACTTT.